Given below is one T cell receptor beta chain in context. The antigen it recognizes is unknown. Within one base of it there is no much larger clone, and no base qualities were kept. The goal of deep resolution MiSeq sequencing was a depth between 1 in 1 million and 1 in 200,000 T cells, and coverage averaged 10x per clonotype. TCR beta libraries were generated with the immunoSEQ hsTCRB Kit. The source study handled its data this way. The data were analyzed with ImmunoSEQ Analyzer and ImmunoSEQ Data Assistant, and V, D and J gene assignments followed IMGT definitions. Clonality, with values ranging from 0 to 1, was calculated as one minus the normalized Shannon entropy of productive rearrangement frequencies. Public clonotype analysis was restricted to overrepresented clonotypes comprising at least 0.05% of each patient's repertoire. Repertoires from some 14 age-matched healthy donors in immuneACCESS were used as clonality controls. TCRdb stores this immuneACCESS table with in-frame sequences only. Part of the clones is absent; in the studies checked, under half of the shortfall reflects unresolved V genes, and no reason is known for the rest. The DNA gave D and trimming, while V, J and clone size come from that table. Across this sample there are fewer than 55,000 clones, with about three fifths seen only once. The ten largest clones capture around 30% of the sample.

These data come from a study of cytotoxic CD8 clonotypes in ibrutinib-treated CLL (dated by TCRdb to 2020 to 2022). Notes on the research overall: The cohort had some eleven relapsed/refractory and approximately 15 treatment-naive patients; fewer than 18 were IGHV unmutated. Responses were partial in roughly 24 patients and complete in 2; after median 68 months follow-up, 14 stayed in remission and roughly twelve progressed. Response samples were taken after a median of roughly a year on treatment, ranging from about 6 to 36 months. An average of around 260,000 productive templates and 94,082 productive rearrangements was obtained per sample. Longitudinal samples were available for 26 of the 86 trial participants. Cryopreserved peripheral blood mononuclear cells were collected before treatment, at response, and at either disease progression or sustained remission. Every remission and progressive disease sample was obtained while ibrutinib was still being received by the patients.

The meaning of the sample's time point label: roughly 2 years on ibrutinib. For TCR beta library preparation, roughly 2.1 micrograms of genomic DNA was extracted from cryopreserved PBMCs. Longitudinal blood samples from CLL patients on ibrutinib monotherapy underwent high-throughput TCR beta sequencing. The patients took part in an open-label, single-center phase 2 trial of ibrutinib monotherapy. The study at large found these results: At baseline, clonality was higher than in age-matched healthy donors and showed a strong correlation with circulating CD8+ T-cell counts. Sustained-remission and progressing patients did not have matched sampling times, and lymph node repertoires were not examined. Clonality increased at ibrutinib response, stayed stable in sustained remission, and fell back toward baseline at progression. Public clonotypes were rare and either contracted or stayed stable during treatment, and the rise in clonality at ibrutinib response reflected the expansion of private clonotypes.

Inclusive of the bounding cysteine and phenylalanine, the CDR3 is 15 residues long. Only the CDR3 DNA is retained, 45 bases long and in frame from the first base. Taken from the germline V gene, the CDR1 and CDR2 loops are MNHEY and SVGAGI. Trimming accounts for 2 bases at V and 2 bases at J, while the number of junction bases matched to no gene is 6. The sequence came from a human donor with chronic lymphocytic leukemia. The material sequenced was PBMCs, taken after 24 months of ibrutinib treatment. This receptor chain uses TRBV6-5 and TRBJ2-7, and 7 junction bases match TRBD2. The CDR3 reads CASSYGGDLTYEQYF. Here is the DNA: TGTGCCAGCAGTTACGGGGGGGATCTTACCTACGAGCAGTACTTC.